The present TCR beta chain was sequenced within a study of blood T cell repertoires in COVID-19 (TCRdb year 2020). Regarding the research as a whole: Collaborator samples came from the United States, Italy and Spain and covered acute and convalescent phases of COVID-19. HLA class I and class II types, where available, came from metadata supplied by the sample provider rather than from assay-based typing. The material from the prospective study consisted of cDNA or gDNA derived from T cells, B-cell-depleted T cells, or PBMCs. The samples were drawn from two sources: the first 160 participants of the ongoing ImmuneRACE study, and 950 to 1,500 subjects contributed by 6 global collaborators. The repertoires were released in a freely available public database intended as a resource for research on the immune response to SARS-CoV-2. Sample metadata almost always included a de-identified subject ID, COVID-19 status, age in years and sex. The dataset comprised deeply sampled blood TCRbeta repertoires from subjects exposed to, actively infected with, or recovered from COVID-19. What the research found in general, with its limitations: The amount of clinical and demographic metadata varied by source and participant and was provided uncurated.

This clone was seen just once. It has no known antigen specificity. No quality values exist for individual bases; no much larger clone is one base distant. TCRbeta CDR3 regions were amplified from genomic DNA by means of the immunoSEQ Assay, a bias-controlled multiplex PCR. On the study's bioinformatics: Nucleated cell counts per sample were estimated from amplification of reference gene primers within the assay. To quantify the absolute abundance of each unique TCRbeta CDR3 rearrangement, sequence reads were collapsed and filtered. For each sample, productive Simpson clonality was calculated by taking the square root of Simpson's diversity index across productive rearrangements. In its TCRdb copy, this immuneACCESS table keeps in-frame sequences only and misses some clones. Where compared with another copy, unresolved V genes explain less than half of these, and the others have no known cause. The V and J calls and clone size come from that table; D and trimming were worked out from the DNA. The sample table lists roughly 250,000 clones, about 85% of them with a count of one. Of the sample, about 0.9% falls within the top ten clones.

At one collaborating source in Seattle, patients were enrolled during active infection and were followed longitudinally through the course of disease. Whole blood was collected in K2EDTA tubes by collaborating institutions according to the institutions' own protocols. For TCRbeta analysis, collaborators shipped samples in one of three forms: frozen whole blood, isolated PBMCs, or DNA extracted from either of those sample types. CDR3 length: 14 amino acids, cysteine to phenylalanine. Of the read, only the CDR3 DNA is kept; its 42 bases are in frame from base 1. The germline V gene (reference sequence) sets CDR1 to SGHNT and CDR2 to YYREEE. Germline trimming amounts to 4 bases on V and 0 bases on J, with 2 as the count of junction bases outside the gene matches.

The sequence links TRBV5-4 to TRBJ2-3; 7 bases in between match TRBD2. Material for sequencing was peripheral blood. The sequence derives from a human donor with COVID-19, enrolled during active disease. The donor label of this sample is uncertain. CDR3 sequence: CASSRAGSTDTQYF. Here is the DNA: TGTGCCAGCAGCCGAGCGGGGAGCACAGATACGCAGTATTTT.